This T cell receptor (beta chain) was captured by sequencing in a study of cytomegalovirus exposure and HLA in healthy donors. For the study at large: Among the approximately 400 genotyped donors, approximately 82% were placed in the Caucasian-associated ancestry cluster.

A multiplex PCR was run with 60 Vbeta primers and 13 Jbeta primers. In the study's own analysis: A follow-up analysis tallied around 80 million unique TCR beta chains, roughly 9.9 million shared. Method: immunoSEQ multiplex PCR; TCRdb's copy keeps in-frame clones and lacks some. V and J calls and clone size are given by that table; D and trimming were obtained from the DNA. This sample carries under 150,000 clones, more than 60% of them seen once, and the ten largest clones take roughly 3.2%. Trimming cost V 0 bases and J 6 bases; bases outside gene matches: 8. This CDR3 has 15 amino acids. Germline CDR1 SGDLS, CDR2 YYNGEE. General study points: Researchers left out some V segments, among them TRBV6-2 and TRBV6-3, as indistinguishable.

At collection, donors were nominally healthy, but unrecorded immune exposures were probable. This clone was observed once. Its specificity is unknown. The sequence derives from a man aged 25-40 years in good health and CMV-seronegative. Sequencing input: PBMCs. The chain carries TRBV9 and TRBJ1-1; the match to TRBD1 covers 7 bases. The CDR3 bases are TGTGCCAGCAGCGTAGACAGGGGCGTGGGGGCTGAAGCTTTCTTT. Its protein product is CASSVDRGVGAEAFF. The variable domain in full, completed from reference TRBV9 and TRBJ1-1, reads DSGVTQTPKHLITATGQRVTLRCSPRSGDLSVYWYQQSLDQGLQFLIQYYNGEERAKGNILERFSAQQFPDLHSELNLSSLELGDSALYFCASSVDRGVGAEAFFGQGTRLTVV.